The clone carrying this T cell receptor beta chain was detected only once. Its target is not known. The record originates from a study of shared clonotypes between healthy human individuals. Study at large: Plates per donor: three CD4 naive, three CD4 memory, two CD8 naive, one CD8 memory. Whole-study results and caveats: Generation probabilities of non-shared clonotypes were lower (relative to those shared by all four donors).

Method: immunoSEQ multiplex PCR; TCRdb's copy keeps in-frame clones and lacks some. Seen here are roughly 1,500,000 clones, less than 99% observed once, and the top ten hold about 0.35%. Looked up from germline, CDR1 is ENHRY and CDR2 is SYGVKD. Trimming stripped 2 bases from V and 1 base from J, with 11 bases between. CDR3 size: 15 residues. Source material: naive CD4+ T cells sorted from blood. Documented subset: CD45RA+ positively selected. The chain uses TRBV10-3 and TRBJ1-1; a possible D gene is TRBD1 (6 bases). The TCR originated in a man aged 25 to 45 in good health. This CDR3 reads CAISELGGANTEAFF. The DNA for the CDR3 is TGTGCCATCAGTGAGCTCGGGGGGGCGAACACTGAAGCTTTCTTT.